The clone carrying this T cell receptor (beta chain) came up a few times. The antigen is not known. The same CDR3 can be traced to other DNA sequences in this sample. These data come from a study of beta chain features in type 1 diabetes. Expressed TCRB transcripts were sequenced after all isolated RNA was converted to cDNA. Sequencing used immunoSEQ multiplex PCR; TCRdb keeps in-frame clones, though not all of them. The data show fewer than 250,000 clones, over 8.5% seen once. V was clipped by 1 base and J by 6 bases, with 5 bases between them. The CDR3 spans 12 residues. The germline CDR1 and CDR2 sequences are SGHDN and FVKESK. General study results and limits: Among patients, naive, central memory and Treg TCRB repertoires appeared more similar than among healthy donors.

Sequencing was done on a sample of naive CD4+ T cells from blood. The receptor was isolated from a young woman in good health. The genes are TRBV14 and TRBJ2-3; no firm D call. In DNA, the CDR3 is TGTGCCAGCAGCCAAGCTGTTGATACGCAGTATTTT. The encoded protein is CASSQAVDTQYF.